The subject of this entry is one T cell receptor beta chain. What it binds is unknown. This sample is drawn from a study of Ad26.COV2.S vaccination and SARS-CoV-2 variants. Study-wide points: Substantial breadth was reported for post-vaccination spike-specific CD8+ and CD4+ T cells. Spike-specific TCR breadth in vaccine recipients exceeded that seen in placebo recipients. TCR breadth and depth estimates may have understated total T cell responses.

V was shortened by 0 bases and J by 1 base, with 9 bases between the two germline ends. The length of the CDR3 is 15 residues. CDR1 is MNHEY and CDR2 is SVGAGI in the germline V gene. Produced via immunoSEQ multiplex PCR; TCRdb's table is partial and in-frame only. This table holds about 350,000 clones, 92% found once. The gene calls are TRBV6-5 and TRBJ1-2, with a tentative D call TRBD1 (5 bases). The receptor was derived from a human donor who had recovered from COVID-19. Sequenced here: peripheral blood, sampled after recovery from COVID-19. This CDR3 reads CASSYSQGSNYGYTF. CDR3 in DNA: TGTGCCAGCAGTTACTCCCAGGGAAGTAACTATGGCTACACCTTC.